This T cell receptor beta chain was obtained from a study of blood T cells in healthy people across ages. CDR1 is MGHDK and CDR2 is SYGVNS in the germline V gene. Trimming removed 4 bases at V and 13 bases at J, with 11 bases between. CDR3 length equals 11 residues. Through a sample-barcoded 5' primer and a J-beta primer mix, a second PCR was run for about 7 to 12 cycles. TCRdb redid the calling of the 5' RACE reads with MiXCR, one entry per CDR3 protein. The table shows fewer than 950,000 distinct CDR3 sequences, with about 53% occurring only once. The sequence derives from a man older than 75 in good health. Sequenced material: blood. The rearrangement uses TRBV25-1 and TRBJ2-4, with D possibly matching TRBD2 (5 bases). The CDR3 sequence: CASSGGASQYF. For the CDR3, the DNA is TGTGCCAGCAGTGGGGGAGCAAGCCAGTACTTC.